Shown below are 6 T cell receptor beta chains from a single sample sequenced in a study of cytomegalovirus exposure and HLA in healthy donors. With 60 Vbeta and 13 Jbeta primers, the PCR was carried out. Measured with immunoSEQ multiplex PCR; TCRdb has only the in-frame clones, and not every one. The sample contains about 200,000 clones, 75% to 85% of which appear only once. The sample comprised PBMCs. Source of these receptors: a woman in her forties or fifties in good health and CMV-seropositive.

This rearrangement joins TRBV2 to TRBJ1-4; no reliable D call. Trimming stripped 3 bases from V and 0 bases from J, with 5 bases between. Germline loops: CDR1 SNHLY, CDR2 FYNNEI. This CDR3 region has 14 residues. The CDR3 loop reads CASSEAATNEKLFF. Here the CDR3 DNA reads TGTGCCAGCAGTGAGGCCGCAACTAATGAAAAACTGTTTTTT.

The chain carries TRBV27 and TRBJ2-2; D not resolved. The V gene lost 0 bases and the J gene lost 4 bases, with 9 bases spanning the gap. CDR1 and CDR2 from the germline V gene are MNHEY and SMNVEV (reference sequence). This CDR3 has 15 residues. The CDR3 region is CASSLSGQVTGELFF. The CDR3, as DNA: TGTGCCAGCAGTTTATCGGGCCAGGTCACCGGGGAGCTGTTTTTT.

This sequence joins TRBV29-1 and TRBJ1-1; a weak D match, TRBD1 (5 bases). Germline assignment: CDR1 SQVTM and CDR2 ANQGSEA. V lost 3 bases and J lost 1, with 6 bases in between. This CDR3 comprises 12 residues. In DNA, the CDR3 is TGCAGCGTTGACAGGGAGAACACTGAAGCTTTCTTT. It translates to CSVDRENTEAFF.

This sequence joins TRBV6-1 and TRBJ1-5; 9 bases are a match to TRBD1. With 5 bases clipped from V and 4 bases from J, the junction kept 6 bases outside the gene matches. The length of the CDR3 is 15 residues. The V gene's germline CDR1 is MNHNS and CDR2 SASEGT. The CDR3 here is CASSWTGAMNQPQHF. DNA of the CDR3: TGTGCCAGCAGTTGGACAGGGGCTATGAATCAGCCCCAGCATTTT.

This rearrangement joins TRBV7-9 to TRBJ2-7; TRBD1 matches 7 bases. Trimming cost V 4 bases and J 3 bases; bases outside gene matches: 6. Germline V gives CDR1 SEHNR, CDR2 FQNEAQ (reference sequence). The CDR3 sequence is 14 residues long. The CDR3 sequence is CASSSTGESYEQYF. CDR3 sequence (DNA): TGTGCCAGCAGCTCAACAGGGGAGAGCTACGAGCAGTACTTC. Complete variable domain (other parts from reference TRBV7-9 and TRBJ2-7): DTGVSQNPRHKITKRGQNVTFRCDPISEHNRLYWYRQTLGQGPEFLTYFQNEAQLEKSRLLSDRFSAERPKGSFSTLEIQRTEQGDSAMYLCASSSTGESYEQYFGPGTRLTVT.

For the CDR3, the DNA is TGTGCCAGCTCACCCGGACAGGGGGGAGCAACTAATGAAAAACTGTTTTTT. Its protein is CASSPGQGGATNEKLFF. The chain has TRBV18 and TRBJ1-4; TRBD1 agrees at 10 bases. J gave up 0 bases and V 3 bases, and 4 bases lay outside the gene matches. The CDR3 loop spans 17 amino acids. Per the germline V gene, CDR1 is KGHSH and CDR2 is LQKENI.